This passage covers 19 T cell receptor beta chains from one sample sequenced in a study of regulatory and conventional T cells in breast cancer. One entry per CDR3 protein results from TCRdb running MiXCR on the PCR reads. The data show fewer than 20,000 distinct CDR3 sequences, approximately 35% seen once. The material sequenced was conventional T cells from blood. The receptors were sampled from a female donor in good health.

This clonotype was found a few times. The chain carries TRBV5-1 and TRBJ2-5, with D perhaps being TRBD1 or TRBD2 (6 bases each). The CDR3 has 14 residues. Per germline, CDR1 SGHRS and CDR2 YFSETQ. Trimming shortened V by 0 bases and J by 2 bases, and 8 bases separated the two germline ends. Here the CDR3 reads CASSLAGAQETQYF. CDR3 in DNA: TGCGCCAGCAGCTTGGCGGGGGCACAAGAGACCCAGTACTTC.

This clonotype has just a few counts. This chain joins TRBV7-2 and TRBJ2-5, with D perhaps matching TRBD2 (5 bases). Deletions cut 5 bases from V and 5 bases from J, with 18 bases between. The CDR3 extends over 15 amino acids. Germline values: CDR1 SGHTA, CDR2 FQGNSA. This CDR3 is CASSVQIRGGETQYF. For the CDR3, the DNA is TGTGCCAGCAGCGTCCAAATTCGGGGTGGGGAGACCCAGTACTTC.

The chain links TRBV7-6 to TRBJ2-1, with TRBD2 identical over 9 bases. CDR1 and CDR2 (germline): SGHVS, FNYEAQ. J was trimmed by 4 bases and V by 0 bases; bases with no gene match: 4. The CDR3 runs 16 residues. This CDR3 reads CASSLARAGGYNEQFF. In nucleotides, the CDR3 is TGTGCCAGCAGCTTAGCGCGAGCGGGGGGTTACAATGAGCAGTTCTTC.

This clonotype came up a few times. This chain links TRBV10-3 with TRBJ2-7, with 7 bases identical to TRBD2. The germline CDR1 and CDR2 sequences are ENHRY and SYGVKD. J lost 3 bases, V lost 6 bases, and 5 bases had no gene match. The CDR3 loop spans 13 amino acids. The CDR3 protein is CAIRSTGGYEQYF. In nucleotides, the CDR3 is TGTGCCATCAGGTCCACGGGGGGCTACGAGCAGTACTTC.

The V call is TRBV12-3 or TRBV12-4, the J call TRBJ2-2, with no clear D. V shed 6 bases and J shed 7 bases, with 18 bases lying between them. CDR3 length: 15 amino acids. CDR3 sequence (DNA): TGTGCCAGCAGAAACCGACCTCCCGTGGACGGGGAGCTGTTTTTT. Protein sequence: CASRNRPPVDGELFF.

Turning to this clonotype: A clone one base away is much larger, so this may be a read error. The V call is TRBV3-1, the J call TRBJ2-2, with D unclear. Per the germline V gene, CDR1 is LGHDT and CDR2 is YNNKEL (reference sequence). This CDR3 spans 14 amino acids. Trimming took off 0 bases at V and 6 bases at J, with 8 bases between the two ends. Here the CDR3 DNA reads TGTGCCAGCAGCCAAGATCGAAACGCCGGGGAGCTGTTTTTT. Amino acid sequence: CASSQDRNAGELFF.

There are a few counts of this clonotype. V and J are TRBV7-2 and TRBJ1-1; weak D call: TRBD1 (6 bases). The V gene's germline CDR1 is SGHTA and CDR2 FQGNSA. CDR3 length: 13 residues. V shed 3 bases and J shed 3 bases, with 8 bases lying between them. In DNA, the CDR3 is TGTGCCAGCAGCTTGGACAGTTACACTGAAGCTTTCTTT. This translates into CASSLDSYTEAFF.

In its sample, this clonotype ranks as medium-sized. The chain joins TRBV29-1 to TRBJ2-4, with D perhaps matching TRBD1 or TRBD2 (5 bases each). V was trimmed by 4 bases and J by 3 bases, leaving 10 bases between them. The CDR3 covers 13 residues. In germline, CDR1 is SQVTM, CDR2 ANQGSEA. The CDR3 DNA reads as TGCAGCGTTGCGGGTGGGGGCAAAAACATTCAGTACTTC. Translation: CSVAGGGKNIQYF.

The J gene is TRBJ2-7, the V gene TRBV3-1; D not certain. The V gene's germline CDR1 is LGHDT and CDR2 YNNKEL (reference sequence). The V and J ends lost 1 base and 5 bases respectively, with 9 bases between them. The CDR3 sequence is 13 residues long. CDR3 region: CASSQAYSHEQYF. The CDR3 bases are TGTGCCAGCAGCCAAGCGTACAGCCACGAGCAGTACTTC.

The chain recombines TRBV2 with TRBJ1-1; 10 positions match TRBD1. After removal of 6 bases from V and 4 bases from J, the junction contained 5 bases not matched to a gene. CDR1 SNHLY and CDR2 FYNNEI come from the germline V gene. There are 14 residues in the CDR3. CDR3: CASSPGQGGTEAFF. The CDR3 nucleotides read TGTGCCAGCAGCCCAGGACAGGGGGGCACTGAAGCTTTCTTT.

In its sample, this clonotype was seen a few times. V and J are TRBV12-3 or TRBV12-4 and TRBJ1-5; D unclear. Trimming removed 2 bases from V and 3 bases from J, with 8 bases in between. This CDR3 has 14 amino acids. The CDR3 here is CASSLRRLNQPQHF. The CDR3 DNA follows: TGTGCCAGCAGTTTACGGCGACTCAATCAGCCCCAGCATTTT.

J is TRBJ2-1 and V is TRBV7-9; no clear D. Trimming took off 5 bases at V and 7 bases at J, with 6 bases between the two ends. Looked up from germline, CDR1 is SEHNR and CDR2 is FQNEAQ (reference sequence). The CDR3 length is 11 residues. This CDR3 reads CASSAMNEQFF. The CDR3 DNA reads as TGTGCCAGCAGCGCCATGAATGAGCAGTTCTTC.

The J gene is TRBJ2-3, the V gene TRBV7-3; D not resolved. Trimming shortened V by 5 bases and J by 10 bases, and 16 bases separated the two germline ends. The V gene's germline CDR1 is SGHTA and CDR2 FQGTGA. The CDR3 totals 13 residues. CDR3 bases: TGTGCCAGCAGCCAAAACCCTGGGGATTCGCAGTATTTT. Translated: CASSQNPGDSQYF.

There are a few counts of this clonotype. This chain joins TRBV5-1 and TRBJ2-2; D ambiguous. This CDR3 is 16 amino acids long. In germline, CDR1 is SGHRS, CDR2 YFSETQ. V was cut by 4 bases and J by 0 bases, with 13 bases left in between. CDR3 DNA: TGCGCCAGCAGCCAAGGGCCACTCGCGAACACCGGGGAGCTGTTTTTT. It encodes CASSQGPLANTGELFF. The whole variable domain, remainder taken from reference TRBV5-1 and TRBJ2-2, is KAGVTQTPRYLIKTRGQQVTLSCSPISGHRSVSWYQQTPGQGLQFLFEYFSETQRNKGNFPGRFSGRQFSNSRSEMNVSTLELGDSALYLCASSQGPLANTGELFFGEGSRLTVL.

The chain carries TRBV14 and TRBJ2-7; 7 positions agree with TRBD1. Germline trimming cut 4 bases from V and 5 bases from J; bases unmatched to any gene: 11. The germline gives CDR1 SGHDN, CDR2 FVKESK. The CDR3 totals 15 residues. The CDR3 DNA reads TGTGCCAGCAGCCTGAGGCCCAGGGGGATCAACGAGCAGTACTTC. It specifies CASSLRPRGINEQYF.

The CDR3 DNA is TGTGCCAGCAGTTCGGAGGACTATGGCTACACCTTC. Its translation: CASSSEDYGYTF. This chain connects TRBV7-2 to TRBJ1-2; D is uncertain. Germline lookup yields CDR1 SGHTA and CDR2 FQGNSA. This CDR3 comprises 12 residues. Trimming removed 6 bases at V and 3 bases at J, with 8 bases between.

This clonotype was observed a few times. The V and J genes are TRBV20-1 and TRBJ2-5; D is unclear. Germline CDR1 DFQATT, CDR2 SNEGSKA (reference sequence). Trimming pared 6 bases from V and 4 bases from J, leaving 21 bases between. This CDR3 is 15 amino acids long. CDR3 loop: CSAWGTVPERETQYF. The CDR3 DNA sequence: TGCAGTGCCTGGGGAACAGTCCCGGAGAGAGAGACCCAGTACTTC.

The chain is built from TRBV21-1 and TRBJ1-1. TRBV21-1 is annotated as a pseudogene. The CDR3 runs to 12 residues. CDR3 in DNA: TGTGCTGAGGGAGGGATGAACACTGAAGCTTTCTTT. It codes for CAEGGMNTEAFF.

On this clonotype: Sequence at one end of the junction differs from germline and may be a read error. The rearrangement joins TRBV4-1 to TRBJ1-5; perhaps TRBD1 as D (6 bases). Germline values: CDR1 MGHRA, CDR2 YSYEKL. The CDR3 is 17 amino acids. CDR3 DNA sequence: TGCGCCGGCAGCCAAGGACTCAGGGGTAAACCGGGGCAGCCCCAGCATTTT. This sequence encodes CAGSQGLRGKPGQPQHF.